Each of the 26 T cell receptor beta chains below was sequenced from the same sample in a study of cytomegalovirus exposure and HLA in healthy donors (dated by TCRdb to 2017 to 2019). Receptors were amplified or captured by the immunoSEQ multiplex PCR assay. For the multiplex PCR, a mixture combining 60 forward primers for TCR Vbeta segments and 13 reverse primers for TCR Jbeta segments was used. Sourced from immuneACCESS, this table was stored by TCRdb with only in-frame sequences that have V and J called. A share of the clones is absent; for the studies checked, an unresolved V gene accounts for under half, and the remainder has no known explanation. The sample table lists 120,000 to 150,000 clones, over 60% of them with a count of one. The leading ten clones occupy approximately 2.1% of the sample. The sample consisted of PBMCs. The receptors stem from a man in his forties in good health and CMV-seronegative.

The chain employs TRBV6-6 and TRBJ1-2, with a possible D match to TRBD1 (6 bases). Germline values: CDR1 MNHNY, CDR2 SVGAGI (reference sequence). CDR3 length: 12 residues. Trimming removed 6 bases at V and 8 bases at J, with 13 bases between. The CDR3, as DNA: TGTGCCAGCAGGCCTCCAGGGACAGGCTACACCTTC. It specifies CASRPPGTGYTF.

CDR3 in amino acids: CASSPQGRRTEAFF. CDR3 coding DNA: TGTGCCAGCTCACCTCAGGGAAGGCGCACTGAAGCTTTCTTT. The chain combines TRBV18 with TRBJ1-1; D possibly corresponds to TRBD1 (5 bases). The CDR3 runs to 14 residues. Trimming cost V 3 bases and J 4 bases, with 12 bases left between them. Looked up from germline, CDR1 is KGHSH and CDR2 is LQKENI.

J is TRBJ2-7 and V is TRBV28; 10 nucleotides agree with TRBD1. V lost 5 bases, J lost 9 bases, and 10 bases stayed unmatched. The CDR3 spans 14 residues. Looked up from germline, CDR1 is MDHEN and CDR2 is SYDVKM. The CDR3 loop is CASSPQTGGAGQYF. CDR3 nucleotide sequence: TGTGCCAGCAGTCCGCAGACAGGGGGCGCGGGGCAGTACTTC.

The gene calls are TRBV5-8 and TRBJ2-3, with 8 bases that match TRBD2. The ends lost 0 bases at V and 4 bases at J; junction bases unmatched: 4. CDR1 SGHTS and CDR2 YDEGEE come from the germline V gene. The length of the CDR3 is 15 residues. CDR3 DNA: TGTGCCAGCAGCTTGGTTGGCGGGGGGCCAGATACGCAGTATTTT. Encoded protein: CASSLVGGGPDTQYF.

CDR3 bases: TGTGCCAGCAGCTTGCGTCATGAGATTGAAGCTTTCTTT. It codes for CASSLRHEIEAFF. This chain uses TRBV5-6 with TRBJ1-1; D is uncertain. Trimming removed 1 base from V and 7 bases from J, with 11 bases in between. Germline loops: CDR1 SGHDT, CDR2 YYEEEE. This CDR3 has 13 residues.

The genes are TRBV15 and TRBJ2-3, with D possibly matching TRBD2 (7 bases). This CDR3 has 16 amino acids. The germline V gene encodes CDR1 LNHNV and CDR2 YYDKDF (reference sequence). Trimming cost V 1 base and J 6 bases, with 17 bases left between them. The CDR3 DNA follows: TGTGCCACCAGCAGAGGCGTCGCGGGGGCGTCGGATACGCAGTATTTT. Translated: CATSRGVAGASDTQYF.

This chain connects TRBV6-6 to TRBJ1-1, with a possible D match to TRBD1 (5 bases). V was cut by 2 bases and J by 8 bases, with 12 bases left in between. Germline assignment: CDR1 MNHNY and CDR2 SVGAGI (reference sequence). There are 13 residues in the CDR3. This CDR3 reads CASSYERNREAFF. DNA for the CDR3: TGTGCCAGCAGTTACGAGCGAAACAGGGAAGCTTTCTTT.

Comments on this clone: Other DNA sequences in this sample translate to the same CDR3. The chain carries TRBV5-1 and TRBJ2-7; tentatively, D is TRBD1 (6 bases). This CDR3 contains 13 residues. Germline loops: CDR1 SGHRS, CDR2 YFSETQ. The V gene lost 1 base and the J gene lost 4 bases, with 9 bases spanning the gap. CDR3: CASSLNRDYEQYF. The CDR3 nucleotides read TGCGCCAGCAGCTTGAACAGGGATTACGAGCAGTACTTC.

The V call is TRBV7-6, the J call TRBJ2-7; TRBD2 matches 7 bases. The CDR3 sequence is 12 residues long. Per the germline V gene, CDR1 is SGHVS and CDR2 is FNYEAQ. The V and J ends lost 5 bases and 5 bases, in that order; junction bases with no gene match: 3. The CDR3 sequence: CASSLTSDEQYF. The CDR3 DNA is TGTGCCAGCAGCCTAACTAGCGACGAGCAGTACTTC.

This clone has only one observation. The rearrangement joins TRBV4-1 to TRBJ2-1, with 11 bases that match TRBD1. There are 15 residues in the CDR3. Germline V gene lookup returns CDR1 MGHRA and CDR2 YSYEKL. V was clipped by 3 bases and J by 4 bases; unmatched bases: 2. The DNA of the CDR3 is TGCGCCAGCAGCCATGGGGACAGGGGGTACAATGAGCAGTTCTTC. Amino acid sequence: CASSHGDRGYNEQFF.

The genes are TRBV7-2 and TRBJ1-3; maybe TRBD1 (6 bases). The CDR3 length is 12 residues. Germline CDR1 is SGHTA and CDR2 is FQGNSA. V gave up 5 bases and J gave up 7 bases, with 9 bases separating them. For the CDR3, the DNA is TGTGCCAGCAGCCGGACAGACAACACCATATATTTT. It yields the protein CASSRTDNTIYF.

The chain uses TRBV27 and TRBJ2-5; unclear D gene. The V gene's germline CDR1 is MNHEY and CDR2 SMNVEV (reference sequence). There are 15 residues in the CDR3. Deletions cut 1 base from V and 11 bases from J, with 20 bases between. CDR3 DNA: TGTGCCAGCAGTTTATATAAGGCGTCGTTCTTGGAGCAGTACTTC. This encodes CASSLYKASFLEQYF.

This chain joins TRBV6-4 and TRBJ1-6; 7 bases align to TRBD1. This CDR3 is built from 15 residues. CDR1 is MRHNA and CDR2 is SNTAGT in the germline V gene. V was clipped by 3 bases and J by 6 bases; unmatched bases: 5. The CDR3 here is CASSEAAGGNSPLHF. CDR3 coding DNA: TGTGCCAGCAGTGAGGCGGCAGGGGGTAATTCACCCCTCCACTTT.

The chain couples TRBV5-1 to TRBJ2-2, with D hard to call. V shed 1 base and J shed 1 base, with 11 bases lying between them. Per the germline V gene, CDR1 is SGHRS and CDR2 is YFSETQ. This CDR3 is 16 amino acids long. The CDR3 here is CASSLTNIMNTGELFF. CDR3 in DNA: TGCGCCAGCAGCTTGACGAACATTATGAACACCGGGGAGCTGTTTTTT.

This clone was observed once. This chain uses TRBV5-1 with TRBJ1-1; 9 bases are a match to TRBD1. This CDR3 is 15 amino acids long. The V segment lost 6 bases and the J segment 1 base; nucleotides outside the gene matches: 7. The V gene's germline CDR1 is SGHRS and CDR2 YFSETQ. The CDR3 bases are TGCGCCAGCACCCTAGGGGACAGGGAGAACACTGAAGCTTTCTTT. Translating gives CASTLGDRENTEAFF.

This CDR3 is CASSKAGLNNEQFF. The CDR3 nucleotides read TGTGCCAGTAGTAAGGCTGGACTCAACAATGAGCAGTTCTTC. This rearrangement joins TRBV19 to TRBJ2-1; possibly TRBD2 for D (5 bases). The V gene lost 4 bases and the J gene lost 5 bases, with 12 bases spanning the gap. In germline, CDR1 is LNHDA, CDR2 SQIVND (reference sequence). This CDR3 comprises 14 residues.

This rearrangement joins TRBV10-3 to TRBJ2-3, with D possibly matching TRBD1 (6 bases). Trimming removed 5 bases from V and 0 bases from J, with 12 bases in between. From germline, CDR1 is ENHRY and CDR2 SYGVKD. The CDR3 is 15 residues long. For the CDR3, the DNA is TGTGCCATCAGTCAACGGACAGCTAGCACAGATACGCAGTATTTT. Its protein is CAISQRTASTDTQYF.

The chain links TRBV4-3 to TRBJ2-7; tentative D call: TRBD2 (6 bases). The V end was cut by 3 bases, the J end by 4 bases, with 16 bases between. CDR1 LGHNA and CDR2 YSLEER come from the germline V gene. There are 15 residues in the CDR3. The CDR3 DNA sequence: TGCGCCAGCAGCCAGTCCCGGGCTCGGGGGTACGAGCAGTACTTC. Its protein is CASSQSRARGYEQYF.

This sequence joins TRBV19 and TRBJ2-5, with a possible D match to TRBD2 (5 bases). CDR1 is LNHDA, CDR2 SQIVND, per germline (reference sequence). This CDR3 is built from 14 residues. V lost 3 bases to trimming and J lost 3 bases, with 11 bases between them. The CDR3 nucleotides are TGTGCCAGTAGTATCCCCCGACTAAAAGAGACCCAGTACTTC. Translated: CASSIPRLKETQYF.

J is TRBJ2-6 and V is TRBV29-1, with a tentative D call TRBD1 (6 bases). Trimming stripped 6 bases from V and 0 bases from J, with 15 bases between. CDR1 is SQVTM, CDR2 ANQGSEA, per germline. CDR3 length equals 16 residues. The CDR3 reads CSVSRDTDSGANVLTF. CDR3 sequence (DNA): TGCAGCGTAAGTCGGGACACCGACTCTGGGGCCAACGTCCTGACTTTC.

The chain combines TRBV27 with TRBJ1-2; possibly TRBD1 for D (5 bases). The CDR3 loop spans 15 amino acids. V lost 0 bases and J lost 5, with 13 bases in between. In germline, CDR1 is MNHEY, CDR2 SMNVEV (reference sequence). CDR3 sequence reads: CASSLSYRPQYGYTF. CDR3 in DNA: TGTGCCAGCAGTTTATCGTACAGGCCCCAGTATGGCTACACCTTC.

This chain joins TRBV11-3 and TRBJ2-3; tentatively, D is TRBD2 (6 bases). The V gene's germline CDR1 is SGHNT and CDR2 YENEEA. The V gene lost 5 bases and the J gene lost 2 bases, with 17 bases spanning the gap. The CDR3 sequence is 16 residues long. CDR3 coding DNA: TGTGCCAGCAGCCTACGATGGGGGGACGACACAGATACGCAGTATTTT. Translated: CASSLRWGDDTDTQYF.

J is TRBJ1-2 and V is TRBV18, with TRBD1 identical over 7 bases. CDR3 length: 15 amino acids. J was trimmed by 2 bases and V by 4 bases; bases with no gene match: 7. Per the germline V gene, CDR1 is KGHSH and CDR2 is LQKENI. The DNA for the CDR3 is TGTGCCAGCTCACAAAACCCGGGACAGAACTATGGCTACACCTTC. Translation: CASSQNPGQNYGYTF. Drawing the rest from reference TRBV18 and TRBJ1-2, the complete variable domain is NAGVMQNPRHLVRRRGQEARLRCSPMKGHSHVYWYRQLPEEGLKFMVYLQKENIIDESGMPKERFSAEFPKEGPSILRIQQVVRGDSAAYFCASSQNPGQNYGYTFGSGTRLTVV.

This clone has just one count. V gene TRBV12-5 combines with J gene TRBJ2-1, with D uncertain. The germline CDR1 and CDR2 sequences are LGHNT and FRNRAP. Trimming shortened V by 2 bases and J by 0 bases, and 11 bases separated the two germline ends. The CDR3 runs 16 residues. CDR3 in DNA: TGTGCTAGTGGTTTGCAGGCTGGTGGCTCCTACAATGAGCAGTTCTTC. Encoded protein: CASGLQAGGSYNEQFF.

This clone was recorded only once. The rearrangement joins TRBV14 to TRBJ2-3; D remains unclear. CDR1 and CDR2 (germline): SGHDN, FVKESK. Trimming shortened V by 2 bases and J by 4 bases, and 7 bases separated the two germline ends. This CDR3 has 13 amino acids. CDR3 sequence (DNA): TGTGCCAGCAGCCAACAACACGCAGATACGCAGTATTTT. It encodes CASSQQHADTQYF.

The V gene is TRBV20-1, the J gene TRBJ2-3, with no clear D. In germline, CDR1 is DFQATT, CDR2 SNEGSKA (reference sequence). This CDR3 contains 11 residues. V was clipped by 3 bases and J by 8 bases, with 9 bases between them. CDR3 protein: CSASYSSTQYF. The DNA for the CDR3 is TGCAGTGCTAGTTACAGTTCTACGCAGTATTTT.